This record looks at one T cell receptor (beta chain) sequence and its context. What it recognizes is unknown. Primers: 60 Vbeta forward and 13 Jbeta reverse. The protocol was immunoSEQ multiplex PCR, while the TCRdb copy is restricted to in-frame clones and leaves out a portion. This table holds about 88,000 clones, 90% found once. CDR1 is SGHVS, CDR2 FNYEAQ, per germline. The CDR3 runs to 16 residues. Trimming took 1 base from V and 3 from J, leaving 15 bases between them. The data are from a study of cytomegalovirus exposure and HLA in healthy donors. General study findings and limits: Among TCR beta chains, those listed as cytomegalovirus-associated numbered about 160. From TCR beta sequences, most subjects' HLA-A and HLA-B alleles were reportedly predicted accurately. Researchers reported from a later analysis that most CMV-associated TCR beta chains appeared HLA-restricted. CMV serostatus alone was available as immune exposure information.

Sequenced input: PBMCs. The genes are TRBV7-6 and TRBJ1-1; weak D call: TRBD1 (5 bases). This TCR came from a man between 18 and 29 years old in good health and CMV-seronegative. The CDR3 spells CASSLVWGVWDTEAFF. The CDR3 bases are TGTGCCAGCAGCTTAGTCTGGGGCGTCTGGGACACTGAAGCTTTCTTT.